These 27 T cell receptor beta chains were all obtained from the same sample, sequenced in a study of cytomegalovirus exposure and HLA in healthy donors. PCR amplification relied on 60 Vbeta primers (plus 13 Jbeta primers). The method was immunoSEQ multiplex PCR; TCRdb's version includes in-frame clones alone and lacks a portion of them. This table has about 120,000 clones, 79% appearing once. The sample was PBMCs. Receptors originate from a man under 40 in good health and CMV-seropositive.

This clone has just one count. The rearrangement links TRBV6-6 to TRBJ2-1; D is undetermined. The CDR3 has 13 residues. V was trimmed by 0 bases and J by 8 bases, leaving 8 bases between them. Germline CDR1 is MNHNY and CDR2 is SVGAGI (reference sequence). The CDR3 loop is CASSYSSVDEQFF. Here the CDR3 DNA reads TGTGCCAGCAGTTACTCGTCTGTCGATGAGCAGTTCTTC.

This rearrangement joins TRBV5-1 to TRBJ2-2; D ambiguous. Germline CDR1 and CDR2: SGHRS and YFSETQ. Trimming pared 4 bases from V and 4 bases from J, leaving 8 bases between. This CDR3 contains 13 residues. Here the CDR3 DNA reads TGCGCCAGCAGCGCCTACAGCACCGGGGAGCTGTTTTTT. Encoded protein: CASSAYSTGELFF.

The chain uses TRBV6-6 and TRBJ1-6, with a possible D match to TRBD1 (6 bases). V lost 7 bases, J lost 1 base, and 11 bases lay in between. From germline, CDR1 is MNHNY and CDR2 SVGAGI (reference sequence). The length of the CDR3 is 15 residues. This CDR3 reads CASKPRGSYNSPLHF. Written as DNA, the CDR3 is TGTGCCAGCAAACCCAGGGGATCCTATAATTCACCCCTCCACTTT.

This clone was picked up a small number of times. This chain joins TRBV6-5 and TRBJ2-5; 12 nucleotides line up with TRBD2. The better agreement between TRBJ2-7 and the DNA end casts doubt on the J call. Germline CDR1 and CDR2: MNHEY and SVGAGI. This CDR3 has 15 amino acids. This chain's CDR3 is CASRRLAGASYEQYF. CDR3 DNA: TGTGCCAGCAGAAGACTAGCGGGGGCCTCCTACGAGCAGTACTTC.

V is TRBV19 and J is TRBJ1-2; the D is unclear. This CDR3 region has 12 residues. Germline V gives CDR1 LNHDA, CDR2 SQIVND (reference sequence). V lost 4 bases and J lost 0, with 3 bases in between. The CDR3 region has the DNA TGTGCCAGTAGTAGAGCTAACTATGGCTACACCTTC. It encodes CASSRANYGYTF. Filled out from reference TRBV19 and TRBJ1-2, the complete variable domain reads DGGITQSPKYLFRKEGQNVTLSCEQNLNHDAMYWYRQDPGQGLRLIYYSQIVNDFQKGDIAEGYSVSREKKESFPLTVTSAQKNPTAFYLCASSRANYGYTFGSGTRLTVV.

This clone was counted only a few times. J is TRBJ1-1 and V is TRBV10-3; no clear D. The CDR3 runs 13 residues. The V and J ends lost 3 bases and 1 base respectively, with 6 bases between them. Germline CDR1 and CDR2: ENHRY and SYGVKD. The DNA for the CDR3 is TGTGCCATCAGTGAATTCCAGAACACTGAAGCTTTCTTT. This gives the protein CAISEFQNTEAFF.

The chain is built from TRBV9 and TRBJ2-3; D gene ambiguous. The CDR3 contains 16 residues. Trimming stripped 5 bases from V and 0 bases from J, with 16 bases between. Germline CDR1 reads SGDLS; CDR2 reads YYNGEE. CDR3 amino acids: CASSLTTHSSTDTQYF. Written as DNA, the CDR3 is TGTGCCAGCAGTTTGACGACTCATTCTAGCACAGATACGCAGTATTTT. Looking up the rest from reference TRBV9 and TRBJ2-3 gives the full variable domain: DSGVTQTPKHLITATGQRVTLRCSPRSGDLSVYWYQQSLDQGLQFLIQYYNGEERAKGNILERFSAQQFPDLHSELNLSSLELGDSALYFCASSLTTHSSTDTQYFGPGTRLTVL.

With regard to this clone: A read error may account for a junction end that differs from germline. The chain links TRBV7-9 to TRBJ2-7; possible D gene TRBD1, 6 bases. From germline, CDR1 is SEHNR and CDR2 FQNEAQ (reference sequence). The length of the CDR3 is 13 residues. The CDR3 sequence is CSSSSRTDYEQYF. The CDR3 DNA is TGTTCCAGCAGCTCTCGGACAGACTACGAGCAGTACTTC.

This clone was observed a few times. The chain combines TRBV6-5 with TRBJ2-7; maybe TRBD1 (6 bases). The CDR3 extends over 14 amino acids. The germline gives CDR1 MNHEY, CDR2 SVGAGI. The V and J ends lost 4 bases and 0 bases respectively, with 10 bases between them. Here the CDR3 reads CASSSGTNSYEQYF. Written as DNA, the CDR3 is TGTGCCAGCAGTTCCGGGACAAACTCCTACGAGCAGTACTTC.

The genes are TRBV9 and TRBJ1-2; D remains ambiguous. Germline-derived CDR1 and CDR2 are SGDLS and YYNGEE. V was cut by 0 bases and J by 0 bases, with 15 bases left in between. This CDR3 region has 17 residues. The CDR3 sequence: CASSVAVGDRANYGYTF. As DNA, the CDR3 is TGTGCCAGCAGCGTAGCAGTGGGCGACCGAGCTAACTATGGCTACACCTTC.

This chain connects TRBV7-2 to TRBJ1-2; TRBD1 is a possible D gene (5 bases). This CDR3 contains 15 residues. V was pared by 1 base and J by 5 bases, with 14 bases between. Germline loops: CDR1 SGHTA, CDR2 FQGNSA. DNA of the CDR3: TGTGCCAGCAGCTTAGACGGGGGAGAGTGGTATGGCTACACCTTC. This translates into CASSLDGGEWYGYTF.

This clone appeared a few times. At one end, the junction sequence differs from germline, possibly due to a read error. The chain couples TRBV25-1 to TRBJ2-6; 8 bases fit TRBD2. This CDR3 contains 15 residues. Germline CDR1 and CDR2: MGHDK and SYGVNS. In nucleotides, the CDR3 is TGTGCCAGCAGTGATTCCGGTAGCGGGGCCAACGGCCTGACTTTC. It codes for CASSDSGSGANGLTF. The full variable domain, rest sourced from reference TRBV25-1 and TRBJ2-6, is EADIYQTPRYLVIGTGKKITLECSQTMGHDKMYWYQQDPGMELHLIHYSYGVNSTEKGDLSSESTVSRIRTEHFPLTLESARPSHTSQYLCASSDSGSGANGLTFGAGSRLTVL.

V and J are TRBV2 and TRBJ2-7; TRBD1 matches at 12 bases. Losses at the gene ends were 0 bases for V and 5 bases for J; bases not matched to a gene: 8. Germline-derived CDR1 and CDR2 are SNHLY and FYNNEI. The CDR3 totals 17 residues. CDR3 bases: TGTGCCAGCAGTGAAGCGCTTCTGGGGACAGGGGGCGACGAGCAGTACTTC. It translates to CASSEALLGTGGDEQYF.

CDR3 region: CASSLPSSGSYNEQFF. The DNA for the CDR3 is TGTGCCAGCAGTTTGCCGTCTAGCGGATCCTACAATGAGCAGTTCTTC. V and J are TRBV27 and TRBJ2-1; 7 bases line up with TRBD2. In germline, CDR1 is MNHEY, CDR2 SMNVEV (reference sequence). The V segment lost 3 bases and the J segment 1 base; nucleotides outside the gene matches: 6. This CDR3 region has 16 residues.

Comment on this clone: This CDR3 is also generated by other DNA sequences in the sample. The chain combines TRBV4-3 with TRBJ1-2; a weak D match, TRBD1 (6 bases). Trimming removed 1 base at V and 6 bases at J, with 9 bases between. This CDR3 has 13 residues. CDR1 and CDR2 from the germline V gene are LGHNA and YSLEER. Written as DNA, the CDR3 is TGCGCCAGCAGCCAAGTCCAGGGGAATGGCTACACCTTC. It yields the protein CASSQVQGNGYTF.

This clone has at least ten counts. V gene TRBV20-1 combines with J gene TRBJ1-1; D gene uncertain. CDR1 is DFQATT and CDR2 is SNEGSKA in the germline V gene (reference sequence). CDR3 size: 11 residues. V lost 1 base to trimming and J lost 9 bases, with 9 bases between them. The CDR3 protein is CSARGATKAFF. The DNA for the CDR3 is TGCAGTGCTAGAGGGGCTACAAAAGCTTTCTTT.

The chain employs TRBV2 and TRBJ1-2, with a possible D match to TRBD1 (6 bases). CDR1 SNHLY and CDR2 FYNNEI come from the germline V gene. The CDR3 runs 16 residues. Trimming took 6 bases from V and 8 from J, leaving 25 bases between them. The CDR3 reads CASSAPFLQGEIGYTF. CDR3 coding DNA: TGTGCCAGCAGCGCCCCCTTTCTACAGGGCGAAATCGGCTACACCTTC.

The chain couples TRBV7-8 to TRBJ2-3; tentatively, D is TRBD1 (6 bases). The CDR3 runs to 16 residues. Trimming removed 7 bases from V and 1 base from J, with 18 bases in between. CDR1 and CDR2 from the germline V gene are SGHVS and FQNEAQ. CDR3 sequence (DNA): TGTGCCAGCAATGTTCTGGGGGCTCGTGGCACAGATACGCAGTATTTT. Translating it yields CASNVLGARGTDTQYF. Combining the CDR3 with reference TRBV7-8 and TRBJ2-3 gives the whole variable domain GAGVSQSPRYKVAKRGQDVALRCDPISGHVSLFWYQQALGQGPEFLTYFQNEAQLDKSGLPSDRFFAERPEGSVSTLKIQRTQQEDSAVYLCASNVLGARGTDTQYFGPGTRLTVL.

The rearrangement joins TRBV2 to TRBJ2-1; D is uncertain. The CDR3 totals 13 residues. Germline CDR1 is SNHLY and CDR2 is FYNNEI. Trimming left V 6 bases short and J 7 bases short, with 13 bases between. CDR3 sequence: CASSPNFRNEQFF. CDR3 in DNA: TGTGCCAGCAGCCCGAACTTTCGGAATGAGCAGTTCTTC.

This clone appeared a single time. V is TRBV7-9 and J is TRBJ1-6; TRBD1 matches 9 bases. With 5 bases clipped from V and 10 bases from J, the junction kept 6 bases outside the gene matches. Germline loops: CDR1 SEHNR, CDR2 FQNEAQ (reference sequence). The CDR3 is 14 residues long. The CDR3 nucleotides are TGTGCCAGCAGCAAACAGGGGGCTGGCTCACCCCTCCACTTT. Amino acid sequence: CASSKQGAGSPLHF.

This chain joins TRBV5-4 and TRBJ1-1; 7 nucleotides match TRBD1. The junction had 1 base not matched to a gene; V was cut back by 2 bases and J by 3 bases. The CDR3 has 13 residues. Germline loops: CDR1 SGHNT, CDR2 YYREEE (reference sequence). DNA of the CDR3: TGTGCCAGCAGCTTACAGGGGTACACTGAAGCTTTCTTT. This gives the protein CASSLQGYTEAFF.

The rearrangement links TRBV11-3 to TRBJ2-1; D not resolved. Germline assignment: CDR1 SGHNT and CDR2 YENEEA. CDR3 length: 14 residues. The ends were cut back, 5 bases at V and 6 bases at J, with 14 bases in the middle. CDR3 nucleotides: TGTGCCAGCAGCCCAGGTCTTGAATCCAATGAGCAGTTCTTC. It translates to CASSPGLESNEQFF. The full variable domain, rest sourced from reference TRBV11-3 and TRBJ2-1, is EAGVVQSPRYKIIEKKQPVAFWCNPISGHNTLYWYLQNLGQGPELLIRYENEEAVDDSQLPKDRFSAERLKGVDSTLKIQPAELGDSAVYLCASSPGLESNEQFFGPGTRLTVL.

This clone was counted a single time. This chain uses TRBV19 with TRBJ1-5; 10 bases map to TRBD1. There are 18 residues in the CDR3. V was clipped by 1 base and J by 0 bases; unmatched bases: 6. The germline V gene has CDR1 LNHDA and CDR2 SQIVND (reference sequence). The CDR3 bases are TGTGCCAGTAGTATAGCGGGACAGGGGCTCATTAGCAATCAGCCCCAGCATTTT. Its protein product is CASSIAGQGLISNQPQHF.

The J gene is TRBJ2-1, the V gene TRBV5-1; D uncertain. V lost 3 bases and J lost 3, with 16 bases in between. The length of the CDR3 is 16 residues. Germline V gene lookup returns CDR1 SGHRS and CDR2 YFSETQ. The CDR3 protein is CASSSLSASGYNEQFF. DNA for the CDR3: TGCGCCAGCAGCTCCCTATCGGCTAGTGGCTACAATGAGCAGTTCTTC.

The chain has TRBV28 and TRBJ2-1, with 8 bases lining up with TRBD2. The CDR3 consists of 16 residues. The V segment lost 5 bases and the J segment 2 bases; nucleotides outside the gene matches: 8. CDR1 MDHEN and CDR2 SYDVKM come from the germline V gene. This chain's CDR3 is CASSPLSGSPYNEQFF. CDR3 bases: TGTGCCAGCAGTCCCCTCAGCGGGAGCCCCTACAATGAGCAGTTCTTC.

The chain couples TRBV19 to TRBJ2-1; 7 positions agree with TRBD1. The V gene's germline CDR1 is LNHDA and CDR2 SQIVND (reference sequence). The junction had 11 bases not matched to a gene; V was cut back by 7 bases and J by 8 bases. The CDR3 totals 14 residues. Written as DNA, the CDR3 is TGTGCCAGTACTTTCCAGGGGGTTAAGGATGAGCAGTTCTTC. Residues: CASTFQGVKDEQFF. The full variable domain, rest sourced from reference TRBV19 and TRBJ2-1, is DGGITQSPKYLFRKEGQNVTLSCEQNLNHDAMYWYRQDPGQGLRLIYYSQIVNDFQKGDIAEGYSVSREKKESFPLTVTSAQKNPTAFYLCASTFQGVKDEQFFGPGTRLTVL.

The genes are TRBV5-1 and TRBJ2-7; the D gene is possibly TRBD2 (6 bases). There are 16 residues in the CDR3. The germline V and J ends were trimmed by 3 bases and 4 bases, with 20 bases remaining between them. CDR1 and CDR2 (germline): SGHRS, YFSETQ. This CDR3 is CASSWDRDLIRYEQYF. The CDR3 nucleotides read TGCGCCAGCAGCTGGGACCGGGACTTAATCCGGTACGAGCAGTACTTC.